The 23 T cell receptor beta chains below were found in one sample sequenced in a study of shared T cell receptors in the human thymus. Repertoires were generated with immunoSEQ multiplex PCR, while TCRdb's copy carries only in-frame clones and drops some. In the table there are roughly 700,000 clones, around nine tenths of which are singletons. The same specimen was also included in a second study, on human thymus T cells.

Sequenced sample: thymocytes. Receptor source: a boy under two years old with a congenital heart defect.

CDR3 sequence reads: CASSFYHSYEQYF. CDR3 in DNA: TGTGCCAGCAGCTTCTACCATTCTTACGAGCAGTACTTC. The genes are TRBV7-9 and TRBJ2-7; D ambiguous. Trimming cost V 3 bases and J 4 bases, with 10 bases left between them. This CDR3 contains 13 residues. Germline assignment: CDR1 SEHNR and CDR2 FQNEAQ (reference sequence).

This clone was seen a few times. The chain recombines TRBV28 with TRBJ1-1; 8 nucleotides line up with TRBD1. The CDR3 contains 16 residues. The germline CDR1 and CDR2 sequences are MDHEN and SYDVKM. With V trimmed by 3 bases and J by 4 bases, 10 bases remained unmatched. The CDR3 coding sequence is TGTGCCAGCAGTTTCCCCAGGGGGCGAGGTGGCACTGAAGCTTTCTTT. It specifies CASSFPRGRGGTEAFF. Full variable domain (rest looked up from reference TRBV28 and TRBJ1-1): DVKVTQSSRYLVKRTGEKVFLECVQDMDHENMFWYRQDPGLGLRLIYFSYDVKMKEKGDIPEGYSVSREKKERFSLILESASTNQTSMYLCASSFPRGRGGTEAFFGQGTRLTVV.

The chain links TRBV9 to TRBJ1-3; TRBD1 matches at 11 bases. J was trimmed by 2 bases and V by 0 bases; bases with no gene match: 7. Germline V gene sequence: CDR1 SGDLS, CDR2 YYNGEE. This CDR3 contains 18 residues. This CDR3 reads CASSVAGQGALPGNTIYF. The CDR3 DNA follows: TGTGCCAGCAGCGTAGCAGGACAGGGGGCCCTCCCTGGAAACACCATATATTTT.

This sequence joins TRBV5-6 and TRBJ1-2; TRBD1 agrees at 9 bases. This CDR3 has 16 amino acids. V lost 0 bases and J lost 0; bases outside the gene matches: 3. Germline values: CDR1 SGHDT, CDR2 YYEEEE. The CDR3 reads CASSLAGTGTNYGYTF. The CDR3 DNA sequence: TGTGCCAGCAGCTTGGCGGGGACAGGGACTAACTATGGCTACACCTTC.

The rearrangement uses TRBV25-1 and TRBJ2-7; 7 bases line up with TRBD1. Germline V gene data show CDR1 as MGHDK and CDR2 as SYGVNS. V trimming: 6 bases; J trimming: 0 bases; junction bases outside the gene matches: 14. The CDR3 is 17 residues long. CDR3 coding DNA: TGTGCCAGCAGCACAACCAAACCGGGACAGAGCTCCTACGAGCAGTACTTC. Its translation: CASSTTKPGQSSYEQYF.

The gene calls are TRBV19 and TRBJ2-5; D is unclear. The CDR3 consists of 14 residues. Trimming pared 5 bases from V and 2 bases from J, leaving 12 bases between. Germline values: CDR1 LNHDA, CDR2 SQIVND (reference sequence). CDR3 residues: CASSAPVPQETQYF. The CDR3 DNA is TGTGCCAGTAGTGCCCCGGTGCCGCAAGAGACCCAGTACTTC.

The V gene is TRBV9, the J gene TRBJ2-1; TRBD2 might be the D (6 bases). CDR3 size: 14 residues. Germline values: CDR1 SGDLS, CDR2 YYNGEE. V lost 4 bases and J 3 bases, leaving 11 bases between the germline ends. The CDR3 region is CASSPPGDYNEQFF. The CDR3 coding sequence is TGTGCCAGCAGCCCCCCGGGGGACTACAATGAGCAGTTCTTC.

This sequence joins TRBV7-2 and TRBJ2-7; 10 bases agree with TRBD2. CDR1 is SGHTA and CDR2 is FQGNSA in the germline V gene. The V segment lost 5 bases and the J segment 2 bases; nucleotides outside the gene matches: 6. This CDR3 has 15 amino acids. The CDR3 is CASSLGSGRAYEQYF. In DNA form, the CDR3 reads TGTGCCAGCAGCCTGGGGAGCGGGAGGGCCTACGAGCAGTACTTC.

On this clone: The junction does not match germline at one end; this may be a read error. The chain uses TRBV11-2 and TRBJ2-7; a possible D gene is TRBD2 (6 bases). Germline V CDR1 and CDR2: SGHAT, FQNNGV. The CDR3 spans 14 residues. The CDR3 region has the DNA TGTGCCAGCAGCTTAGAACTACCCCCCCGGGAGCAGCACTTC. As protein: CASSLELPPREQHF.

The J gene is TRBJ2-1, the V gene TRBV7-6; 12 bases map to TRBD2. This CDR3 is 18 amino acids long. CDR1 is SGHVS, CDR2 FNYEAQ, per germline. V was pared by 1 base and J by 7 bases, with 11 bases of the junction left unmatched. The DNA for the CDR3 is TGTGCCAGCAGCTTAGTAAGGCTAGCGGGAGGGCCGACGAATGAGCAGTTCTTC. It yields the protein CASSLVRLAGGPTNEQFF.

The chain has TRBV27 and TRBJ2-4; D may be TRBD2 (5 bases). The CDR3 sequence is 17 residues long. Germline loops: CDR1 MNHEY, CDR2 SMNVEV (reference sequence). Trimming shortened V by 0 bases and J by 0 bases, and 12 bases separated the two germline ends. The CDR3 nucleotides are TGTGCCAGCAGTTTATCCGCGGGCCGACTAGCCAAAAACATTCAGTACTTC. This sequence encodes CASSLSAGRLAKNIQYF.

The V and J genes are TRBV9 and TRBJ2-2; TRBD1 matches at 7 bases. This CDR3 region has 17 residues. After removal of 3 bases from V and 5 bases from J, the junction contained 13 bases not matched to a gene. CDR1 is SGDLS and CDR2 is YYNGEE in the germline V gene. The CDR3 sequence is CASSEREEGARTGELFF. Here the CDR3 DNA reads TGTGCCAGCAGCGAGCGAGAAGAGGGGGCGCGAACCGGGGAGCTGTTTTTT.

The table lists this clone with a few counts. Germline is not matched at one junction end, which may reflect a read error. This rearrangement joins TRBV27 to TRBJ1-2, with D uncertain. The germline CDR1 and CDR2 sequences are MNHEY and SMNVEV (reference sequence). The CDR3 contains 13 residues. The CDR3 reads CASTLGRGYGYTF. In DNA form, the CDR3 reads TGTGCCAGCACTTTAGGACGGGGCTATGGCTACACCTTC.

J is TRBJ2-5 and V is TRBV6-1, with a tentative D call TRBD2 (5 bases). V lost 7 bases, J lost 4 bases, and 16 bases lay in between. The germline gives CDR1 MNHNS, CDR2 SASEGT. The CDR3 extends over 14 amino acids. The CDR3 nucleotides are TGTGCCAGCACCTCAGGTGCTAGCAGAGAGACCCAGTACTTC. Protein: CASTSGASRETQYF.

As DNA, the CDR3 is TGTGCCAGCAACCCCCTCGGACACAGGAATTCACCCCTCCACTTT. Its translation is CASNPLGHRNSPLHF. This chain connects TRBV28 to TRBJ1-6; possible D gene TRBD1, 5 bases. Trimming shortened V by 7 bases and J by 7 bases, and 17 bases separated the two germline ends. Germline assignment: CDR1 MDHEN and CDR2 SYDVKM. The CDR3 contains 15 residues.

The V and J genes are TRBV29-1 and TRBJ1-2; TRBD1 aligns across 8 bases. This CDR3 region has 11 residues. Trimming at V came to 7 bases and at J to 7 bases, leaving 5 bases not matched to a gene. CDR1 is SQVTM and CDR2 is ANQGSEA in the germline V gene. The CDR3 coding sequence is TGCAGCGCCATACAGGGGGGTGGCTACACCTTC. Its translation: CSAIQGGGYTF.

The V and J genes are TRBV5-4 and TRBJ2-1; D might be TRBD2 (6 bases). The germline CDR1 and CDR2 sequences are SGHNT and YYREEE (reference sequence). V was pared by 4 bases and J by 3 bases, with 11 bases between. CDR3 length equals 14 residues. This chain's CDR3 is CASSATSRYNEQFF. The CDR3 coding sequence is TGTGCCAGCAGCGCCACTAGCCGCTACAATGAGCAGTTCTTC.

In its sample, this clone was seen a few times. The V and J genes are TRBV13 and TRBJ2-3; 13 bases line up with TRBD2. Germline V CDR1 and CDR2: PRHDT, FYEKMQ (reference sequence). The CDR3 is 20 residues long. Trimming cost V 5 bases and J 3 bases; bases outside gene matches: 17. The CDR3 spells CASSAPAGTSGTTPTDTQYF. CDR3 sequence (DNA): TGTGCCAGCAGCGCCCCGGCCGGGACTAGCGGGACAACCCCAACAGATACGCAGTATTTT.

The gene calls are TRBV18 and TRBJ2-5; TRBD2 matches at 14 bases. This CDR3 comprises 17 residues. Germline CDR1 reads KGHSH; CDR2 reads LQKENI. The J segment lost 5 bases and the V segment lost 2 bases, leaving 7 bases of the junction unmatched. CDR3 nucleotides: TGTGCCAGCTCACCATCCCGACTAGCGGGAGGGGAGGAGACCCAGTACTTC. Translation: CASSPSRLAGGEETQYF.

V gene TRBV29-1 combines with J gene TRBJ2-7, with TRBD2 matching 12 bases. This CDR3 contains 14 residues. CDR1 is SQVTM and CDR2 is ANQGSEA in the germline V gene. After removal of 4 bases from V and 2 bases from J, the junction contained 3 bases not matched to a gene. CDR3 DNA: TGCAGCGTTGGGCGGACTAGCGGGACCTACGAGCAGTACTTC. Translating it yields CSVGRTSGTYEQYF.

V is TRBV2 and J is TRBJ2-1; 8 nucleotides agree with TRBD2. The CDR3 totals 17 residues. V lost 2 bases to trimming and J lost 7 bases; unmatched junction nucleotides: 13. Germline lookup yields CDR1 SNHLY and CDR2 FYNNEI. This chain's CDR3 is CASSEPRAGEVVNEQFF. In DNA, the CDR3 is TGTGCCAGCAGTGAACCTCGAGCGGGAGAGGTCGTGAATGAGCAGTTCTTC.

This rearrangement joins TRBV19 to TRBJ2-1, with a possible D match to TRBD2 (5 bases). V lost 5 bases to trimming and J lost 5 bases, with 13 bases between them. Germline assignment: CDR1 LNHDA and CDR2 SQIVND (reference sequence). CDR3 length: 14 residues. CDR3 amino acids: CASSDLDSDNEQFF. The CDR3 nucleotides read TGTGCCAGTAGTGACTTGGATAGCGACAATGAGCAGTTCTTC. The full variable domain, completed using reference TRBV19 and TRBJ2-1, is DGGITQSPKYLFRKEGQNVTLSCEQNLNHDAMYWYRQDPGQGLRLIYYSQIVNDFQKGDIAEGYSVSREKKESFPLTVTSAQKNPTAFYLCASSDLDSDNEQFFGPGTRLTVL.

The chain joins TRBV2 to TRBJ2-1, with 11 bases lining up with TRBD2. With V trimmed by 6 bases and J by 7 bases, 11 bases remained unmatched. The CDR3 has 16 amino acids. The germline V gene has CDR1 SNHLY and CDR2 FYNNEI. CDR3 DNA: TGTGCCAGCAGCCACGCCCCCGGGACTAGCGGAAATGAGCAGTTCTTC. Protein product: CASSHAPGTSGNEQFF.